These 24 T cell receptor beta chains were all obtained from the same sample, sequenced in a study of TIL therapy for anti-PD-1-resistant metastatic lung cancer. Sample time point: pre-treatment sample, taken before nivolumab and TIL therapy. Most excised metastases sampled were pleural nodules or supraclavicular lymph nodes. Sequencing used immunoSEQ v3. Clones were sequenced by immunoSEQ multiplex PCR, and TCRdb holds only the in-frame ones, with some missing. Seen here are several thousand clones, approximately 71% observed once, and the top ten hold about a sixth. Sequencing was performed on tumor tissue, taken at baseline. These TCRs come from a person aged 25 to 85 with non-small cell lung cancer.

The chain couples TRBV5-1 to TRBJ2-3, with TRBD2 matching over 12 bases. Germline V CDR1 and CDR2: SGHRS, YFSETQ. The junction had 4 bases not matched to a gene; V was cut back by 0 bases and J by 11 bases. The CDR3 loop spans 14 amino acids. The CDR3 bases are TGCGCCAGCAGCTTGGGACTAGCGGGAGCGGTGCAGTATTTT. This translates into CASSLGLAGAVQYF. The full variable domain, completed using reference TRBV5-1 and TRBJ2-3, is KAGVTQTPRYLIKTRGQQVTLSCSPISGHRSVSWYQQTPGQGLQFLFEYFSETQRNKGNFPGRFSGRQFSNSRSEMNVSTLELGDSALYLCASSLGLAGAVQYFGPGTRLTVL.

The genes are TRBV19 and TRBJ2-7; perhaps TRBD1 as D (6 bases). Trimming took 3 bases from V and 2 from J, leaving 17 bases between them. The germline V gene has CDR1 LNHDA and CDR2 SQIVND (reference sequence). The CDR3 is 16 residues long. For the CDR3, the DNA is TGTGCCAGTAGTATCTCCTCCGGGACACCTGCCTACGAGCAGTACTTC. Translated: CASSISSGTPAYEQYF. The variable domain in full, with the rest retrieved from reference TRBV19 and TRBJ2-7, is DGGITQSPKYLFRKEGQNVTLSCEQNLNHDAMYWYRQDPGQGLRLIYYSQIVNDFQKGDIAEGYSVSREKKESFPLTVTSAQKNPTAFYLCASSISSGTPAYEQYFGPGTRLTVT.

V and J are TRBV19 and TRBJ2-1; 12 bases line up with TRBD2. The CDR3 length is 18 residues. J gave up 3 bases and V 6 bases, and 12 bases lay outside the gene matches. Germline-derived CDR1 and CDR2 are LNHDA and SQIVND (reference sequence). The CDR3 sequence is CASRPTSGGEALYNEQFF. Here the CDR3 DNA reads TGTGCCAGTAGGCCGACTAGCGGGGGTGAAGCCCTCTACAATGAGCAGTTCTTC.

The V and J genes are TRBV11-3 and TRBJ2-3; TRBD1 agrees at 7 bases. There are 14 residues in the CDR3. Germline assignment: CDR1 SGHNT and CDR2 YENEEA. V shed 6 bases, J shed 8 bases, and the junction held 11 bases outside the gene matches. CDR3 sequence (DNA): TGTGCCAGCAGTCCTGGACAGGTTCTCGGTACGCAGTATTTT. Protein sequence: CASSPGQVLGTQYF.

The V gene is TRBV6-5, the J gene TRBJ2-5; TRBD1 agrees at 10 bases. The CDR3 is 14 residues long. Germline V gene sequence: CDR1 MNHEY, CDR2 SVGAGI. The V and J ends lost 6 bases and 5 bases, in that order; junction bases with no gene match: 6. CDR3 in amino acids: CASSRQGALETQYF. In nucleotides, the CDR3 is TGTGCCAGCAGCCGACAGGGGGCCCTTGAGACCCAGTACTTC.

V usage is TRBV5-1 and J usage is TRBJ2-1; D might be TRBD1 (6 bases). The CDR3 consists of 15 residues. Germline assignment: CDR1 SGHRS and CDR2 YFSETQ. Trimming stripped 0 bases from V and 4 bases from J, with 11 bases between. For the CDR3, the DNA is TGCGCCAGCAGCTTGGTAGGGGGTCCTTACAATGAGCAGTTCTTC. It specifies CASSLVGGPYNEQFF.

J is TRBJ2-3 and V is TRBV5-1; 13 nucleotides agree with TRBD2. Unmatched junction bases numbered 10, after V lost 4 bases and J lost 2 bases. Germline V lookup: CDR1 SGHRS, CDR2 YFSETQ. The CDR3 consists of 18 residues. The DNA of the CDR3 is TGCGCCAGCAGCCAAGGGCGGACTAGCGGGAGCTACACAGATACGCAGTATTTT. As protein: CASSQGRTSGSYTDTQYF. Filled out from reference TRBV5-1 and TRBJ2-3, the complete variable domain reads KAGVTQTPRYLIKTRGQQVTLSCSPISGHRSVSWYQQTPGQGLQFLFEYFSETQRNKGNFPGRFSGRQFSNSRSEMNVSTLELGDSALYLCASSQGRTSGSYTDTQYFGPGTRLTVL.

The gene calls are TRBV5-1 and TRBJ2-3, with 7 bases lining up with TRBD2. Germline V lookup: CDR1 SGHRS, CDR2 YFSETQ. This CDR3 spans 14 amino acids. V gave up 1 base and J gave up 4 bases; unmatched junction bases: 3. The CDR3 loop reads CASSLQGLSDTQYF. In DNA form, the CDR3 reads TGCGCCAGCAGCTTGCAGGGACTATCAGATACGCAGTATTTT.

The V and J genes are TRBV3-1 (or the pseudogene TRBV3-2) and TRBJ1-1, with D possibly matching TRBD1 (6 bases). The CDR3 sequence is 12 residues long. Deletions cut 7 bases from V and 5 bases from J, with 11 bases between. Germline V gives CDR1 LGHDT, CDR2 YNNKEL (reference sequence). CDR3 bases: TGTGCCAGCACGATTCAGGGGACTGAAGCTTTCTTT. This encodes CASTIQGTEAFF.

V and J are TRBV5-1 and TRBJ1-2; the D gene is possibly TRBD1 (5 bases). This CDR3 has 14 residues. The ends were cut back, 0 bases at V and 4 bases at J, with 10 bases in the middle. Germline loops: CDR1 SGHRS, CDR2 YFSETQ. The CDR3 DNA follows: TGCGCCAGCAGCTTGGGGGCCCAGGGCTATGGCTACACCTTC. This encodes CASSLGAQGYGYTF.

CDR3 amino acids: CSVPGGADEKLFF. CDR3 coding DNA: TGCAGCGTACCAGGGGGTGCCGATGAAAAACTGTTTTTT. V is TRBV29-1 and J is TRBJ1-4, with 7 bases matching TRBD1. The CDR3 spans 13 residues. V was pared by 6 bases and J by 6 bases, with 7 bases of the junction left unmatched. Looked up from germline, CDR1 is SQVTM and CDR2 is ANQGSEA.

This clone was counted a few times. The chain joins TRBV10-2 to TRBJ2-1; TRBD2 matches at 14 bases. The CDR3 is made up of 14 amino acids. Germline V CDR1 and CDR2: WSHSY, SAAADI. J gave up 9 bases and V 10 bases, and 8 bases lay outside the gene matches. The CDR3 nucleotides are TGCGCCACCGGGACTAGCGGGAGTGACGGTGAGCAGTTCTTC. It translates to CATGTSGSDGEQFF.

The gene calls are TRBV4-1 and TRBJ2-1; 7 positions match TRBD2. CDR1 is MGHRA, CDR2 YSYEKL, per germline. The CDR3 spans 20 residues. V lost 0 bases, J lost 4 bases, and 18 bases stayed unmatched. The CDR3 sequence: CASSQDPRGASGPLYNEQFF. The CDR3 nucleotides read TGCGCCAGCAGCCAAGACCCAAGAGGGGCTAGCGGTCCCTTATACAATGAGCAGTTCTTC.

This clone was detected once. The rearrangement uses TRBV7-9 and TRBJ2-2, with a possible D match to TRBD2 (6 bases). This CDR3 comprises 14 residues. CDR1 is SEHNR, CDR2 FQNEAQ, per germline (reference sequence). Trimming pared 5 bases from V and 7 bases from J, leaving 14 bases between. In DNA, the CDR3 is TGTGCCAGCAGCCCCCGGGACTCCTACGGGGAGCTGTTTTTT. Translation gives CASSPRDSYGELFF.

This clone was counted once. The chain joins TRBV9 to TRBJ2-7; tentatively, D is TRBD1 or TRBD2 (5 bases each). Trimming cost V 6 bases and J 3 bases, with 13 bases left between them. The CDR3 contains 13 residues. From germline, CDR1 is SGDLS and CDR2 YYNGEE. In DNA form, the CDR3 reads TGTGCCAGCACCCGGGACGGACTCTACGAGCAGTACGTC. Amino acids: CASTRDGLYEQYV.

This rearrangement joins TRBV12-3 or TRBV12-4 to TRBJ1-2, with D uncertain. The CDR3 consists of 13 residues. The germline V and J ends were trimmed by 6 bases and 5 bases, with 13 bases remaining between them. The CDR3 DNA reads TGTGCCAGCAGCCCTACAGAGAAGTATGGCTACACCTTC. Translation: CASSPTEKYGYTF.

This clone was detected only a few times. This sequence joins TRBV5-6 and TRBJ1-2, with D possibly being TRBD1 (5 bases). Germline values: CDR1 SGHDT, CDR2 YYEEEE. Trimming cost V 4 bases and J 3 bases, with 13 bases left between them. The CDR3 is 14 residues long. Here the CDR3 reads CASSRGSGHYGYTF. As DNA, the CDR3 is TGTGCCAGCAGCCGCGGATCAGGGCACTATGGCTACACCTTC.

The rearrangement links TRBV20-1 to TRBJ2-3; D perhaps matches TRBD2 (5 bases). This CDR3 has 10 residues. Looked up from germline, CDR1 is DFQATT and CDR2 is SNEGSKA (reference sequence). V lost 6 bases and J 5 bases, leaving 6 bases between the germline ends. CDR3 residues: CSAAGDTQYF. CDR3 coding DNA: TGCAGTGCGGCGGGAGATACGCAGTATTTT.

The chain employs TRBV2 and TRBJ2-1; 10 nucleotides match TRBD2. The V and J ends lost 6 bases and 1 base, in that order; junction bases with no gene match: 3. Germline V gene sequence: CDR1 SNHLY, CDR2 FYNNEI. The CDR3 runs 15 residues. CDR3 in amino acids: CASSLSGRSYNEQFF. The CDR3 nucleotides read TGTGCCAGCAGCCTTAGCGGGAGGTCCTACAATGAGCAGTTCTTC.

The chain uses TRBV19 and TRBJ1-1; D remains ambiguous. Trimming cost V 3 bases and J 4 bases, with 15 bases left between them. Germline CDR1 and CDR2: LNHDA and SQIVND (reference sequence). This CDR3 has 15 residues. The CDR3 reads CASSINHGVGTEAFF. In DNA form, the CDR3 reads TGTGCCAGTAGTATCAATCATGGCGTGGGCACTGAAGCTTTCTTT.

V usage is TRBV7-9 and J usage is TRBJ2-3; TRBD2 aligns across 10 bases. The germline V gene has CDR1 SEHNR and CDR2 FQNEAQ (reference sequence). This CDR3 is 16 amino acids long. V was pared by 5 bases and J by 1 base, with 6 bases of the junction left unmatched. CDR3 sequence: CASSKSLAGGTDTQYF. DNA of the CDR3: TGTGCCAGCAGCAAAAGCCTAGCGGGGGGCACAGATACGCAGTATTTT.

The chain is built from TRBV10-2 and TRBJ2-2, with TRBD2 identical over 8 bases. V lost 3 bases to trimming and J lost 6 bases; unmatched junction nucleotides: 9. Germline V CDR1 and CDR2: WSHSY, SAAADI. CDR3 size: 16 residues. CDR3 coding DNA: TGCGCCAGCAGTGAAACCAAGCCGGGGGGGCCCGGGGAGCTGTTTTTT. Protein: CASSETKPGGPGELFF.

The rearrangement links TRBV19 to TRBJ2-3; the match to TRBD2 covers 11 bases. Germline V gives CDR1 LNHDA, CDR2 SQIVND (reference sequence). Trimming at V came to 5 bases and at J to 5 bases, leaving 12 bases not matched to a gene. The CDR3 runs to 17 residues. CDR3 protein: CASSLSSLAGARDTQYF. The CDR3 bases are TGTGCCAGTAGTCTTTCCTCACTAGCGGGGGCCCGAGATACGCAGTATTTT.

The V and J genes are TRBV5-4 and TRBJ2-3; D perhaps matches TRBD1 (6 bases). The germline gives CDR1 SGHNT, CDR2 YYREEE (reference sequence). Trimming stripped 0 bases from V and 2 bases from J, with 10 bases between. The CDR3 is 15 residues long. The CDR3 spells CASSLDRALTDTQYF. The CDR3 DNA reads TGTGCCAGCAGCTTGGACAGGGCCCTCACAGATACGCAGTATTTT.